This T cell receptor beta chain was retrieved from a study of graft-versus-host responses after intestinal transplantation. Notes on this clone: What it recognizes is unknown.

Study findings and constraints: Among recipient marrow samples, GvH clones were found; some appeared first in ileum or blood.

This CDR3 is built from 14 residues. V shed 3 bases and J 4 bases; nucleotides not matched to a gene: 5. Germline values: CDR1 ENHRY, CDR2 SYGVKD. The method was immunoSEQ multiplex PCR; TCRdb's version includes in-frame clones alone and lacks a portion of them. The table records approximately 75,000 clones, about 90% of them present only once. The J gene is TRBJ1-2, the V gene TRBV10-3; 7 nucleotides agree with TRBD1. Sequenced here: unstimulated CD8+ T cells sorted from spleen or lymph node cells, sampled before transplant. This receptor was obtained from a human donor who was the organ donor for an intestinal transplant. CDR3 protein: CAISDYRGFYGYTF. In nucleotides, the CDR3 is TGTGCCATCAGTGATTACAGGGGATTCTATGGCTACACCTTC.